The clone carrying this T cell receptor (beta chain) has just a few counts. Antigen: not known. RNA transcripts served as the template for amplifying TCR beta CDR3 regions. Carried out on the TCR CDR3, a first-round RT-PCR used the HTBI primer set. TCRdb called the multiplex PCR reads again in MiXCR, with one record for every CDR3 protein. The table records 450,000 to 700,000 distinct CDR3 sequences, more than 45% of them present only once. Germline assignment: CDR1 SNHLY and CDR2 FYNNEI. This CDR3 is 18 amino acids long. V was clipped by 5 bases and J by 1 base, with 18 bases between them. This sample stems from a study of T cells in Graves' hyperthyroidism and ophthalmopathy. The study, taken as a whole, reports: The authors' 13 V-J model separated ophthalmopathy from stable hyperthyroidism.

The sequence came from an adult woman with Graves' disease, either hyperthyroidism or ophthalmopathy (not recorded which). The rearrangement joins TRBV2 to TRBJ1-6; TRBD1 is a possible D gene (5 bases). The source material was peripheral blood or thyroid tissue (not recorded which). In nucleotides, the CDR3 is TGTGCCAGCAGTCGAGGACGGGGGGTACCGTCCTATAATTCACCCCTCCACTTT. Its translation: CASSRGRGVPSYNSPLHF.